The rows below give T cell receptor beta chains drawn from one sample of a study of PD-1 blockade in mismatch repair-deficient tumors. Generated by immunoSEQ multiplex PCR, the TCRdb table keeps only in-frame clones and is missing some. The sample holds 55,000 to 85,000 clones, around 80% seen once. This sample comprised peripheral blood, obtained 2 weeks after starting pembrolizumab. These TCRs come from an adult with mismatch repair-deficient cancer. The CDR3 runs from the conserved cysteine through the conserved F or W. A D gene is named only where the DNA matches it firmly. Not every row has a clone size; where given, it reads once, few, many or a size class.

TGCAGCGCCCGGATTAGCGGGTTTCAGTTCTTC,CSARISGFQFF,TRBJ2-1,TRBD2,TRBV29-1,NA,11
TGTGCCAGCAGGGATGCCTCTGGGGCCAACGTCCTGACTTTC,CASRDASGANVLTF,TRBJ2-6,NA,TRBV28,NA,14
TGCAGCGTTGCTACTAGCGGGAGGTACAACAATGAGCAGTTCTTC,CSVATSGRYNNEQFF,TRBJ2-1,TRBD2,TRBV29-1,NA,15
TGTGCCAGCAGCTCCGGGACAGGGCGGGCTTTCTTT,CASSSGTGRAFF,TRBJ1-1,TRBD1,TRBV7-3,NA,12
TGTGCCAGTAGCCTAGGGACTAGGGTCAATGAGCAGTTCTTC,CASSLGTRVNEQFF,TRBJ2-1,TRBD2,TRBV19,NA,14
TGTGCCAGCAGCTTACGGGGGGCTTCTTACAATGAGCAGTTCTTC,CASSLRGASYNEQFF,TRBJ2-1,NA,TRBV13,NA,15
TGTGCCAGCAGCGTAGTGACAGGGGGCAGGAATGAGCAGTTCTTC,CASSVVTGGRNEQFF,TRBJ2-1,TRBD1,TRBV9,NA,15
TGTGCCAGTAGCGAGACCGCGACTGTTACCGTCACAGATACGCAGTATTTT,CASSETATVTVTDTQYF,TRBJ2-3,NA,TRBV19,medium-sized,17
TGTGCCAGCAGCTTAGGGGATTGGGCTGAAGCTTTCTTT,CASSLGDWAEAFF,TRBJ1-1,NA,TRBV7-2,NA,13
TGCAGCGGGGGACAGGGGCACTACGAGCAGTACTTC,CSGGQGHYEQYF,TRBJ2-7,TRBD1,TRBV29-1,NA,12
TGCGCCAGCAGCCGAGAGGGAAGCACTGAAGCTTTCTTT,CASSREGSTEAFF,TRBJ1-1,NA,TRBV4-3,few,13
TGTGCCAGCAGCCGGGACAAAGGAGCAGATACGCAGTATTTT,CASSRDKGADTQYF,TRBJ2-3,NA,TRBV5-4,NA,14
TGTGCCAGCAGGACGGAGGGGAACACCGGGGAGCTGTTTTTT,CASRTEGNTGELFF,TRBJ2-2,NA,TRBV11-2,once,14
TGTGCCAGCTCACCTCGACTAGCGGGAGCCGAGACCGGGGAGCTGTTTTTT,CASSPRLAGAETGELFF,TRBJ2-2,TRBD2,TRBV18,NA,17
TGTGCCAGCAGCCAAGAGTTTGCTGCGGAGACCCAGTACTTC,CASSQEFAAETQYF,TRBJ2-5,NA,TRBV4-2,NA,14
TGTGCCAGCCGGGACAGGGGTGACGAGCAGTACTTC,CASRDRGDEQYF,TRBJ2-7,TRBD1,TRBV19,few,12
TGTGCCAGCAGGAGGGGGCCGGGACAGAACAGCTATGGCTACACCTTC,CASRRGPGQNSYGYTF,TRBJ1-2,TRBD1,TRBV27,NA,16
TGTGCCAGCAGTCCCCTCGGTAAGAACACTGAAGCTTTCTTT,CASSPLGKNTEAFF,TRBJ1-1,NA,TRBV27,once,14
TGTGCCAGCAGCCAGCAGGGACTAGCGGGGTACGAGCAGTACTTC,CASSQQGLAGYEQYF,TRBJ2-7,TRBD2,TRBV5-4,NA,15
TGCGCCAGCAGCTTGGGACTAGCGGGGAGTGGGACGCAGTATTTT,CASSLGLAGSGTQYF,TRBJ2-3,TRBD2,TRBV5-1,NA,15
TGTGCCAGCAGCTATGGACTAGCGCACAATGAGCAGTTCTTC,CASSYGLAHNEQFF,TRBJ2-1,TRBD2,TRBV7-2,NA,14
TGTGCCAGCAGCGGGCGACAGGGAAACAATGAGCAGTTCTTC,CASSGRQGNNEQFF,TRBJ2-1,TRBD1,TRBV11-2,once,14
TGTGCCAGCTTTCTGACTAGCGGGAGCTCCTACGAGCAGTACTTC,CASFLTSGSSYEQYF,TRBJ2-7,TRBD2,TRBV27,NA,15
TGTGCCAGCAGATTCTTAAGTGGAGAGCTCGAGTTCTTC,CASRFLSGELEFF,TRBJ2-1,NA,TRBV2,NA,13
TGTGCCACCAGCAGGGGACAGTTCGAGACCCAGTACTTC,CATSRGQFETQYF,TRBJ2-5,TRBD1,TRBV15,NA,13
TGTGCCAGCAGTTCCGCCGCGGCAGGGGGCCACGAGCAGTACTTC,CASSSAAAGGHEQYF,TRBJ2-7,TRBD1,TRBV6-6,NA,15
TGTGCCAGCAGCCACTCAGGGGGGGGGACTGAAGCTTTCTTT,CASSHSGGGTEAFF,TRBJ1-1,TRBD1,TRBV14,NA,14
TGTGCCACCAGCAGAGTACAGTTTGGACCATACGAGCAGTACTTC,CATSRVQFGPYEQYF,TRBJ2-7,NA,TRBV15,NA,15
TGCAGCGTTGAATCTACGAGCTCCTACGAGCAGTACTTC,CSVESTSSYEQYF,TRBJ2-7,NA,TRBV29-1,NA,13
TGTGCCAGCAGCTTAGTTCTAGCGATTAACACAGATACGCAGTATTTT,CASSLVLAINTDTQYF,TRBJ2-3,NA,TRBV7-2,NA,16
TGTGCTAGTGGCTTAAACTACGAGCAGTACTTC,CASGLNYEQYF,TRBJ2-7,NA,TRBV12-5,NA,11
TGTGCCAGCAGCTTAATTGTTGAGGTTGCGCAGTTCTTC,CASSLIVEVAQFF,TRBJ2-1,NA,TRBV13,few,13
TGCAGCGCACAAGCGGGAGGGTACACAGATACGCAGTATTTT,CSAQAGGYTDTQYF,TRBJ2-3,TRBD2,TRBV29-1,few,14
TGTGCCAGCAGCTTAGGGCCAGCGGGTGCCTACGAGCAGTACTTC,CASSLGPAGAYEQYF,TRBJ2-7,NA,TRBV11-2,NA,15
TGTGCCAGCAGCCAGGGACACGCCAGCGGGGAGCTGTTTTTT,CASSQGHASGELFF,TRBJ2-2,NA,TRBV7-3,NA,14
TGTGCCAGCAGTGTGGACAGGTTCACAGATACGCAGTATTTT,CASSVDRFTDTQYF,TRBJ2-3,TRBD1,TRBV2,NA,14
TGTGCCAGCAGCGCGGGAATGGAGGATACGCAGTATTTT,CASSAGMEDTQYF,TRBJ2-3,NA,TRBV9,NA,13
TGTGCCACCCAGAGGGACGAGCAGTACTTC,CATQRDEQYF,TRBJ2-7,NA,TRBV7-9,NA,10
TGTGCCAGCAGCTTGGGAGGACAGCCCATCATTTTCTTC,CASSLGGQPIIFF,TRBJ2-1,NA,TRBV5-6,NA,13
TGTGCCAGCAGTGAACTCGCAGGATTCTCCTACGAGCAGTACTTC,CASSELAGFSYEQYF,TRBJ2-7,NA,TRBV2,NA,15
TGTGCCATCAGTGAGTCTTTCGGGACTGCCTACGAGCAGTACTTC,CAISESFGTAYEQYF,TRBJ2-7,NA,TRBV10-3,NA,15
TGTGCCAGCAGCCGCAAGAGGATCGGGCTGAACACTGAAGCTTTCTTT,CASSRKRIGLNTEAFF,TRBJ1-1,NA,TRBV4-2,NA,16
TGCAGCGTTTTGACTAGCGCCCACTACAATGAGCAGTTCTTC,CSVLTSAHYNEQFF,TRBJ2-1,TRBD2,TRBV29-1,NA,14
TGTGCCAGCAGTACCAGCGGGAGCCCCCGGTACGAGCAGTACTTC,CASSTSGSPRYEQYF,TRBJ2-7,TRBD2,TRBV27,NA,15
TGTGCCAGCTCTTCTCTGGGAAGACCGGGCTACACCTTC,CASSSLGRPGYTF,TRBJ1-2,NA,TRBV28,NA,13
TGTGCCACCTCGAGCGGGCACGTCTCCTACGAGCAGTACTTC,CATSSGHVSYEQYF,TRBJ2-7,NA,TRBV21-1,NA,14
TGTGCCAGCAGCAGGGACAGGGGAACGCAGTATTTT,CASSRDRGTQYF,TRBJ2-3,TRBD1,TRBV5-6,NA,12
TGCGCCAGCAGTGAGCCCAGGCTCGGTAGCTCCTACAATGAGCAGTTCTTC,CASSEPRLGSSYNEQFF,TRBJ2-1,NA,TRBV10-2,NA,17
TGCGCCAGCAGGGACGCCCCCGGGGGCACAGATACGCAGTATTTT,CASRDAPGGTDTQYF,TRBJ2-3,NA,TRBV4-3,NA,15
TGTGCCAGCAGCTTGGAGGGGGGCGGCAATCAGCCCCAGCATTTT,CASSLEGGGNQPQHF,TRBJ1-5,NA,TRBV5-5,few,15
TGTGCCAGCTTTGGGCGGGAGCTGTTTTTT,CASFGRELFF,TRBJ2-2,NA,TRBV10-3,NA,10
TGCAGCGTTGAAGCACGTGGACAGGCTTCCTACGAGCAGTACTTC,CSVEARGQASYEQYF,TRBJ2-7,TRBD1,TRBV29-1,NA,15
TGTGCCAGCAGCTTCAGCGGGAGCAGGGAGACCCAGTACTTC,CASSFSGSRETQYF,TRBJ2-5,TRBD2,TRBV5-6,few,14